Presented here are 7 T cell receptor beta chains from one specimen sequenced in a study of cytomegalovirus exposure and HLA in healthy donors. PCR primers comprised 60 Vbeta and 13 Jbeta primers. Some clones are missing from TCRdb's copy, which holds only in-frame ones; the method was immunoSEQ multiplex PCR. The sample includes 84,000 or so clones, about 74% of them seen just once. Input material: PBMCs. These receptors came from a man aged 25-45 years in good health and CMV-seronegative.

The chain employs TRBV28 and TRBJ1-3; D remains unclear. The germline gives CDR1 MDHEN, CDR2 SYDVKM. This CDR3 region has 15 residues. Trimming pared 1 base from V and 0 bases from J, leaving 7 bases between. The CDR3 loop reads CASSLSPLSGNTIYF. The CDR3 region has the DNA TGTGCCAGCAGTTTATCTCCCCTCTCTGGAAACACCATATATTTT.

The chain employs TRBV29-1 and TRBJ2-4; TRBD2 matches 8 bases. The V gene's germline CDR1 is SQVTM and CDR2 ANQGSEA. V shed 7 bases and J 6 bases; nucleotides not matched to a gene: 11. There are 14 residues in the CDR3. The CDR3 is CSAVPGLGGNIQYF. DNA of the CDR3: TGCAGCGCTGTTCCGGGACTAGGAGGAAACATTCAGTACTTC.

V usage is TRBV5-1 and J usage is TRBJ2-3, with D maybe TRBD1 (6 bases). Trimming pared 4 bases from V and 0 bases from J, leaving 12 bases between. Germline V gene sequence: CDR1 SGHRS, CDR2 YFSETQ. CDR3 length: 15 residues. The CDR3 bases are TGCGCCAGCAGCCCCCGGACAGAGAGCACAGATACGCAGTATTTT. Translated, it gives CASSPRTESTDTQYF.

The genes are TRBV6-1 and TRBJ2-1, with 7 bases that match TRBD2. This CDR3 is 14 amino acids long. Germline CDR1 and CDR2: MNHNS and SASEGT. J was trimmed by 6 bases and V by 3 bases; bases with no gene match: 5. CDR3 sequence: CASSDAGEANEQFF. The CDR3 DNA follows: TGTGCCAGCAGTGACGCGGGAGAGGCCAATGAGCAGTTCTTC.

Remarks on this clone: A read error may account for a junction end that differs from germline. The chain has TRBV7-9 and TRBJ2-5; maybe TRBD2 (6 bases). The CDR3 has 16 amino acids. The germline gives CDR1 SEHNR, CDR2 FQNEAQ (reference sequence). CDR3 in amino acids: CSSSLAETLSQETQYF. The DNA for the CDR3 is TGTTCCAGCAGCTTAGCGGAGACTCTTAGCCAAGAGACCCAGTACTTC.

A few counts support this clone. Distinct nucleotide sequences in the sample also encode this CDR3. For the CDR3, the DNA is TGTGCCAGTAGTGTCCTGAGGACTCCGGGGAATCAGCCCCAGCATTTT. Translation: CASSVLRTPGNQPQHF. The chain is built from TRBV19 and TRBJ1-5; no clear D. V gave up 5 bases and J gave up 4 bases, with 18 bases separating them. The CDR3 totals 16 residues. Germline CDR1 reads LNHDA; CDR2 reads SQIVND (reference sequence). The variable domain in full, completed from reference TRBV19 and TRBJ1-5, reads DGGITQSPKYLFRKEGQNVTLSCEQNLNHDAMYWYRQDPGQGLRLIYYSQIVNDFQKGDIAEGYSVSREKKESFPLTVTSAQKNPTAFYLCASSVLRTPGNQPQHFGDGTRLSIL.

The J gene is TRBJ2-5, the V gene TRBV7-9, with a possible D match to TRBD2 (5 bases). Per germline, CDR1 SEHNR and CDR2 FQNEAQ (reference sequence). The V gene lost 3 bases and the J gene lost 5 bases, with 16 bases spanning the gap. CDR3 size: 15 residues. CDR3 nucleotides: TGTGCCAGCAGCTTCCCGGAATTCGGGGTTGAGACCCAGTACTTC. Translation gives CASSFPEFGVETQYF.